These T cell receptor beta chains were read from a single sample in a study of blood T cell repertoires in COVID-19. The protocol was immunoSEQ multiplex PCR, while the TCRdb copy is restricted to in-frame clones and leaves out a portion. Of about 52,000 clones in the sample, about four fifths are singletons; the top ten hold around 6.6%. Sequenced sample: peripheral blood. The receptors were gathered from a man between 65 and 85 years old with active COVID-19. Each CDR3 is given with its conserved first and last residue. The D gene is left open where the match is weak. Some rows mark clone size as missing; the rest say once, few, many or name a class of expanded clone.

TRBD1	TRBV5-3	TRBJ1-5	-	CARSLPGQQDQPQHF	TGTGCCAGAAGCTTGCCGGGACAGCAGGATCAGCCCCAGCATTTT
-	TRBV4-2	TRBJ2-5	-	CASSQEYSGGKKTQYF	TGTGCCAGCAGCCAGGAATACTCAGGAGGTAAAAAGACCCAGTACTTC
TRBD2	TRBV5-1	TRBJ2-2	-	CASSPGLVASGGELFF	TGCGCCAGCAGCCCCGGACTAGTCGCCTCAGGCGGGGAGCTGTTTTTT
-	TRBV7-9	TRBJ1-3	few	CASSLATPGILYF	TGTGCCAGCAGCTTAGCTACTCCCGGGATTCTATATTTT
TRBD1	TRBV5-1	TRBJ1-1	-	CASSSRGQAGAEAFF	TGCGCCAGCAGCTCGCGAGGACAGGCCGGGGCTGAAGCTTTCTTT
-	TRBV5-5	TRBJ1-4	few	CASHVGAVEKLFF	TGTGCCAGCCACGTTGGGGCGGTTGAAAAACTGTTTTTT
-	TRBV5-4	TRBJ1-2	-	CASRTQGSNYGYTF	TGTGCCAGCAGAACCCAGGGGTCTAACTATGGCTACACCTTC
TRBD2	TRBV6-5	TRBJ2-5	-	CASSKGLAGGETQYF	TGTGCCAGCAGTAAGGGACTAGCGGGGGGGGAGACCCAGTACTTC
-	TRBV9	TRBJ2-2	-	CASSVAGVTGELFF	TGTGCCAGCAGCGTAGCAGGGGTAACCGGGGAGCTGTTTTTT
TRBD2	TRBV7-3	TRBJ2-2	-	CASSLPQSGGRANTGELFF	TGTGCCAGCAGCTTACCCCAGAGCGGGGGGCGAGCGAACACCGGGGAGCTGTTTTTT
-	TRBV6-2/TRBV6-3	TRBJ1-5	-	CASSYLYQPQHF	TGTGCCAGCAGTTACCTCTATCAGCCCCAGCATTTT
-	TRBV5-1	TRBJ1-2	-	CASSLALSREEGYTF	TGCGCCAGCAGCTTGGCCCTTTCCCGGGAAGAGGGCTACACCTTC
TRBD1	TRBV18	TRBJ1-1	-	CASAKDREANTEAFF	TGTGCCAGCGCTAAGGACAGGGAGGCGAACACTGAAGCTTTCTTT
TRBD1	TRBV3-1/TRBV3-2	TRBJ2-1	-	CASSYTGGATYNEQFF	TGTGCCAGCAGTTATACAGGGGGCGCGACCTACAATGAGCAGTTCTTC
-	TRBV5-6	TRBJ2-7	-	CASSSSRRGLTPYEQYF	TGTGCCAGCAGCTCGTCCCGGCGGGGCCTAACGCCCTACGAGCAGTACTTC
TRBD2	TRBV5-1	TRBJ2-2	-	CASSLSPAGAANTGELFF	TGCGCCAGCAGCTTGTCACCAGCGGGGGCGGCCAACACCGGGGAGCTGTTTTTT
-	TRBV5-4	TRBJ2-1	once	CAWGQSGAFF	TGTGCCTGGGGGCAGTCAGGGGCGTTCTTC
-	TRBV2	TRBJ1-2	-	CASNDGLDGYTF	TGTGCCAGCAACGACGGGTTAGATGGCTACACCTTC
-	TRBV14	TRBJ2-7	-	CASSRWAPYEQYF	TGTGCCAGCAGCCGATGGGCACCTTACGAGCAGTACTTC
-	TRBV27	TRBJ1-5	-	CASSYRVGQPQHF	TGTGCCAGCAGTTACAGGGTCGGTCAGCCCCAGCATTTT
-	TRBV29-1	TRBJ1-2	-	CSVTQRGQASFSGYTF	TGCAGCGTTACCCAACGGGGTCAGGCCAGTTTCTCGGGCTACACCTTC
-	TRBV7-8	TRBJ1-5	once	CASSLQGLGQPQHF	TGTGCCAGCAGCTTACAGGGTCTAGGTCAGCCCCAGCATTTT
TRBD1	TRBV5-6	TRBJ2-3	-	CASSLVFNAGQGFGTQYF	TGTGCCAGCAGCTTGGTTTTTAATGCGGGACAGGGGTTCGGTACGCAGTATTTT
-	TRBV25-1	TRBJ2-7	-	CASSDRAEQYF	TGTGCCAGCAGTGACAGGGCCGAGCAGTACTTC
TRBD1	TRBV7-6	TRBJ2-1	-	CASSFGTGQSSYNEQFF	TGTGCCAGCAGCTTTGGGACAGGTCAGAGCTCCTACAATGAGCAGTTCTTC
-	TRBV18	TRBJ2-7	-	CASSFKAGSVGEQYF	TGTGCCAGCTCTTTTAAAGCAGGGTCCGTGGGAGAGCAGTACTTC
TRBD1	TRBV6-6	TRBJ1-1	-	CASSQQGARTEAFF	TGTGCCAGCAGTCAACAGGGGGCTAGGACTGAAGCTTTCTTT
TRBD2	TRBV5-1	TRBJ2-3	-	CASSPGLAGGVTDTQYF	TGCGCCAGCAGCCCCGGACTAGCGGGGGGGGTCACAGATACGCAGTATTTT
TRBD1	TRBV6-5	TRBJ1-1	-	CASNQGARGTEAFF	TGTGCCAGCAACCAGGGGGCGAGGGGCACTGAAGCTTTCTTT
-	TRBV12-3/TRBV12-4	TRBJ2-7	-	CASSSSYEQYF	TGTGCCAGCAGCAGTTCCTACGAGCAGTACTTC
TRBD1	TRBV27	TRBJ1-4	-	CASSSHRGGTEKLFF	TGTGCCAGCAGTTCCCACAGGGGAGGTACTGAAAAACTGTTTTTT
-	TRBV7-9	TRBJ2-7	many	CASSFSGGYEQYF	TGTGCCAGCAGCTTCTCCGGGGGCTACGAGCAGTACTTC
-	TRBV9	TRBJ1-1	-	CASSAFPEGVGTEAFF	TGTGCCAGCAGTGCGTTCCCGGAAGGGGTTGGGACTGAAGCTTTCTTT